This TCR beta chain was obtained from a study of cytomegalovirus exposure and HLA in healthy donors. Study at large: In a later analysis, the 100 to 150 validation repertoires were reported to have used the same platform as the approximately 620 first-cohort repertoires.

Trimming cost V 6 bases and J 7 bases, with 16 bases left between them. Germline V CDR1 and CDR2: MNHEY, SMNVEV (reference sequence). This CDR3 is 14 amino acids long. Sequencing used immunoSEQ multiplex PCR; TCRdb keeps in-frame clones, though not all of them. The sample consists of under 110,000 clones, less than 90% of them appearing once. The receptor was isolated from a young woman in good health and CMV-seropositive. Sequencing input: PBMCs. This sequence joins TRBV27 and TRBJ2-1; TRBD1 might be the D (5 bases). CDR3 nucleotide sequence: TGTGCCAGCAGCCAGGGTTTATTGATGAATGAGCAGTTCTTC. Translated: CASSQGLLMNEQFF.